The present entry profiles one T cell receptor (beta chain) with its context. This sample was taken from a study of identical twins. TCRdb recomputed calls from the 5' RACE reads with MiXCR, one row per CDR3 protein. The table has under 800,000 distinct CDR3 sequences, 21% seen once; the top ten hold over 4%. In addition, the sample was reused for a study of T cells expressing NK-cell markers. That paper adds: Seven of the eight sequenced donors were classified as HCMV-seropositive, and one was classified as seronegative.

The material sequenced was PBMCs. This receptor was obtained from a woman between 18 and 30 years old in good health.

The CDR3 nucleotides read TGTGCCAGCAGTTTCTTGGCGGGAAGAAACAATGAGCAGTTCTTC. Translated, it gives CASSFLAGRNNEQFF. J is TRBJ2-1 and V is TRBV6-2 or TRBV6-3, with a weak D call TRBD2 (6 bases). This CDR3 is 15 amino acids long. Germline V gene lookup returns CDR1 MNHEY and CDR2 SVGEGT. V was shortened by 4 bases and J by 5 bases, with 15 bases between the two germline ends.